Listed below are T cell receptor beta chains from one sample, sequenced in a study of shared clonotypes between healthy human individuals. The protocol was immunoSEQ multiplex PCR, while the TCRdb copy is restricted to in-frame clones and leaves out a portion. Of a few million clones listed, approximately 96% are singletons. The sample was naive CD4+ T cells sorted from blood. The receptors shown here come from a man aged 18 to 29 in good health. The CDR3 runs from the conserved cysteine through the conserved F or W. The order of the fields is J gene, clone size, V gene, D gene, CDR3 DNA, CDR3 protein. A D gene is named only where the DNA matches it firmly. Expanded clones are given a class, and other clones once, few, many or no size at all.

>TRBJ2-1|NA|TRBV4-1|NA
TGCGCCAGCAGCCAAGCTAGCGCGGGAACGGTACAGAATGAGCAGTTCTTC
CASSQASAGTVQNEQFF
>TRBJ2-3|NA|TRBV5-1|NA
TGCGCCAGCAGACCTACCTCGGGGGGACAGCTGGGAAACACAGATACGCAGTATTTT
CASRPTSGGQLGNTDTQYF
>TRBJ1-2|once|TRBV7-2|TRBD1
TGTGCCAGCAGCCTAATCCGGGACAGGGAAACAACTAACTATGGCTACACCTTC
CASSLIRDRETTNYGYTF
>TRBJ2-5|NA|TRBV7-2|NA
TGTGCCAGCAGCGTACTCCCAAGTGAGACCCAGTACTTC
CASSVLPSETQYF
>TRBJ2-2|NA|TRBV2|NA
TGTGCCAGCAGAGCAGGGGCTACGAACACCGGGGAGCTGTTTTTT
CASRAGATNTGELFF
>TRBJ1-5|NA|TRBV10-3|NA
TGTGCCATCAGTGGTGGACATCAGCCCCAGCATTTT
CAISGGHQPQHF
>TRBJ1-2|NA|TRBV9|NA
TGTGCCAGCAGCGCGGAGACGGGGGCGGTTGGCTACACCTTC
CASSAETGAVGYTF
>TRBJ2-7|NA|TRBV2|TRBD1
TGTGCCAGCAAAAGGAGTACTCTCGGGACAGTTTTATCCTACGAGCAGTACTTC
CASKRSTLGTVLSYEQYF
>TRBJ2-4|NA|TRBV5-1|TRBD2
TGCGCCAGCAGCTTGGAGGGACTAGCGGGGGTGGACATTCAGTACTTC
CASSLEGLAGVDIQYF
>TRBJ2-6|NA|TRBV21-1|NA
TGTGCCAGCAGCTCCAGGACCTCCTCGAACTCTGGGGCCAACGTCCTGACTTTC
CASSSRTSSNSGANVLTF
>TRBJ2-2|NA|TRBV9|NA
TGTGCCAGCAGCCTCGACCCGGGCCCCGATGGGGAGCTGTTTTTT
CASSLDPGPDGELFF
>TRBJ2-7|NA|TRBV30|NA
TGTGCCTCGGTAGGGCAGGGGCTCACCTACGAGCAGTACTTC
CASVGQGLTYEQYF
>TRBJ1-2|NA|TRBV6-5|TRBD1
TGTGCCAGCAGTTACTCGCGGACAGGGACCTATGGCTACACCTTC
CASSYSRTGTYGYTF
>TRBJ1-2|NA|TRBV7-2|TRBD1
TGTGCCAGCAGCTTATCCGGGACAGCCTATGGCTACACCTTC
CASSLSGTAYGYTF
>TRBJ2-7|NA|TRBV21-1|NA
TGTGCCAGCAGCAAAGTACTGAGGGAGTGTTCCTACGAGCAGTACTTC
CASSKVLRECSYEQYF
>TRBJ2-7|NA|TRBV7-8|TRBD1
TGTGCCAGCAGCCCTCGGGACAGCTCCTACGAGCAGTACTTC
CASSPRDSSYEQYF
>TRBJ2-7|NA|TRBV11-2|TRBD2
TGTGCCAGCAGCTTCCGGGGGGTCGTCATGGACGAGCAGTACTTC
CASSFRGVVMDEQYF
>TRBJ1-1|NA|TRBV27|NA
TGTGCCAGCACTTTTCGCGGGGGGTTCACTGAAGCTTTCTTT
CASTFRGGFTEAFF
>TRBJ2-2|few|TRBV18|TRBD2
TGTGCCAGCTCACCACCGGGACTAGCAGGAACCGGGGAGCTGTTTTTT
CASSPPGLAGTGELFF
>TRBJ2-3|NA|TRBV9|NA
TGTGCCAGCAGCCCCGAGGGTAGATCAGATACGCAGTATTTT
CASSPEGRSDTQYF
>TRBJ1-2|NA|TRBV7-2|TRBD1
TGTGCCAGCAGCTCGGGACAGGGGTTTTCCTACACCTTC
CASSSGQGFSYTF
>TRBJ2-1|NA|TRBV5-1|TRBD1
TGCGCCAGCAGCTTGGATGGACAGGGGATTTTTACGAAGTTCTTC
CASSLDGQGIFTKFF
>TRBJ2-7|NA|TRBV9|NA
TGTGCCAGCAGCGTAGATACTGACCCTACGAACGCGCAGTACTTC
CASSVDTDPTNAQYF
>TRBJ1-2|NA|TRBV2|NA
TGTGCCAGCAGCCCGACGGGGAGAGAGGGCTACACCTTC
CASSPTGREGYTF
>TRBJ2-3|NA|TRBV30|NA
TGTGCCTGGAGCCTAATCCGGAAACTACCGGGAGATACGCAGTATTTT
CAWSLIRKLPGDTQYF
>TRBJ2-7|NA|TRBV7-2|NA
TGTGCCAGCAGCTTATGGGGGGCAGACTTCGAGCAGTACTTC
CASSLWGADFEQYF
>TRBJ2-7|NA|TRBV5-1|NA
TGCGCCAGCAGCTTGGAGGGGGGTTTTATGGACGAGCAGTACTTC
CASSLEGGFMDEQYF
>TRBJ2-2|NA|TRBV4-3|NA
TGCGCCAGCAGCCCGCTCAGGGACACCAACACCGGGGAGCTGTTTTTT
CASSPLRDTNTGELFF
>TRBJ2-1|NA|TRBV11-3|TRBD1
TGTGCCAGCAGCTTAGGACAGGGGCAGTGGAATGAGCAGTTCTTC
CASSLGQGQWNEQFF
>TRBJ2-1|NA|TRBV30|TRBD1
TGTGCCTGGAGTCCCTCGGGACAGGGTCATTACAATGAGCAGTTCTTC
CAWSPSGQGHYNEQFF
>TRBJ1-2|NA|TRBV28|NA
TGTGCCAGCAGGGCGACAGACTATGGCTACACCTTC
CASRATDYGYTF
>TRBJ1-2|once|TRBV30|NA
TGTGCCCGCCCCAGTGACGCTAACTATGGCTACACCTTC
CARPSDANYGYTF
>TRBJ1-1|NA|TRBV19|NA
TGTGCCAGCTTGGACAGAATGAACACTGAAGCTTTCTTT
CASLDRMNTEAFF